The rows below give T cell receptor beta chains drawn from one sample of a study of blood T cell repertoires in COVID-19. The protocol was immunoSEQ multiplex PCR, while the TCRdb copy is restricted to in-frame clones and leaves out a portion. The sample shows some 150,000 clones, roughly 85% of them seen only once. The sequencing input was peripheral blood. These receptors were obtained from a middle-aged man with acute or convalescent COVID-19. Both conserved end residues are part of each CDR3. D genes are given only for firm matches. A row's size may be missing; if present it is once, few, many or a size class.

clone size,V gene,D gene,J gene,CDR3 DNA,CDR3 protein
-,TRBV10-3,-,TRBJ2-6,TGTGCCATCAGTGACCCGACTTCGGAGCGGGGGGCCAACGTCCTGACTTTC,CAISDPTSERGANVLTF
-,TRBV9,-,TRBJ1-6,TGTGCCAGCGGGCGTCCTAATTCACCCCTCCACTTT,CASGRPNSPLHF
-,TRBV18,TRBD1,TRBJ2-7,TGTGCCAGCTCAACAGACTCCGGGACAGGGGCCTACGAGCAGTACTTC,CASSTDSGTGAYEQYF
few,TRBV6-5,-,TRBJ2-5,TGTGCCAGCTCCGGGGAGCCCCGGAGGGAGACCCAGTACTTC,CASSGEPRRETQYF
few,TRBV20-1,-,TRBJ2-5,TGCAGTGCTAGACCCGCGGAGACCCAGTACTTC,CSARPAETQYF
-,TRBV5-3,-,TRBJ2-3,TGTGCCAGAAGCCTAAAAGTCCAGGGGCGAGGTACGCAGTATTTT,CARSLKVQGRGTQYF
-,TRBV7-3,TRBD1,TRBJ1-6,TGTGCCAGCAGCTCGGGACAGGGGGCGAATTCACCCCTCCACTTT,CASSSGQGANSPLHF
-,TRBV6-2/TRBV6-3,-,TRBJ2-3,TGTGCCAGCAGTTTCGCCAGGGCTTCAGATACGCAGTATTTT,CASSFARASDTQYF
-,TRBV7-9,TRBD2,TRBJ2-1,TGTGCCAGCAGCCGACTAGCGGGGGGAGAGGTTAGCTCCTACAATGAGCAGTTCTTC,CASSRLAGGEVSSYNEQFF
-,TRBV11-2,TRBD1,TRBJ2-2,TGTGCCAGCAGCTTAGTGGCAGGGGGCGGGGAGCTGTTTTTT,CASSLVAGGGELFF
-,TRBV7-3,-,TRBJ2-3,TGTGCCAGCCCCCTCTCGGGAGATACGCAGTATTTT,CASPLSGDTQYF
-,TRBV28,-,TRBJ1-1,TGTGCCAGCAGTTTGGGGGGTCCTGAAGCTTTCTTT,CASSLGGPEAFF
-,TRBV9,TRBD2,TRBJ2-1,TGTGCCAGCAGCACCGAAAATGGACTAGCGGGGGGTACCCCACTCTTC,CASSTENGLAGGTPLF
-,TRBV10-2,TRBD2,TRBJ2-1,TGCGCCAGCAGTGAGCTAGCGGGGTACAATGAGCAGTTCTTC,CASSELAGYNEQFF
-,TRBV5-6,TRBD1,TRBJ1-5,TGTGCCAGCAGCTTCCGGGACAGGGTTTCTCAGCCCCAGCATTTT,CASSFRDRVSQPQHF
once,TRBV7-3,TRBD1,TRBJ2-6,TGTGCCAGCAGCGCTCGGACAGGGTATTCTGGGGCCAACGTCCTGACTTTC,CASSARTGYSGANVLTF
-,TRBV7-9,-,TRBJ1-2,TGTGCCAGCAGCCCGGGGGGACGGAGGGACCCTGGCTATGGCTACACCTTC,CASSPGGRRDPGYGYTF